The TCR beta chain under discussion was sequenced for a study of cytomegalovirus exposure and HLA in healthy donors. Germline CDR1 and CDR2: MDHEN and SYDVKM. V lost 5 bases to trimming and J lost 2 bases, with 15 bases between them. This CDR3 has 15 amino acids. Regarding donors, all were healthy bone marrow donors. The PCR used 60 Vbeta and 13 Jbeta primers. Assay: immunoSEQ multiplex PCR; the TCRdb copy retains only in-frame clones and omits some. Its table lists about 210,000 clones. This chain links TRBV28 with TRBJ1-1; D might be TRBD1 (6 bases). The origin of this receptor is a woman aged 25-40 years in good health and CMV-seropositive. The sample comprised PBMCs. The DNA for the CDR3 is TGTGCCAGCAGTATCGGACAGATTCAAAACACTGAAGCTTTCTTT. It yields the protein CASSIGQIQNTEAFF.